This T cell receptor (beta chain) was identified in a study of blood T cell repertoires in COVID-19. In the study overall: The analysed material was cDNA or gDNA that came from T cells, B-cell-depleted T cells, or PBMCs.

This clone was seen more than once but under ten times. TCRdb keeps only in-frame clones here, not all; method: immunoSEQ multiplex PCR. The sample records around 73,000 clones, approximately 83% being singletons. The V end was cut by 1 base, the J end by 2 bases, with 8 bases between. CDR1 KGHSH and CDR2 LQKENI come from the germline V gene. CDR3 length: 15 residues. The sequenced sample was peripheral blood. The sequence derives from a woman aged 55-70 years with acute or convalescent COVID-19. This sequence joins TRBV18 and TRBJ2-2; D possibly corresponds to TRBD1 (6 bases). The CDR3 nucleotides read TGTGCCAGCTCACCACAGGGGGTAAACACCGGGGAGCTGTTTTTT. Its translation is CASSPQGVNTGELFF.